This T cell receptor (beta chain) was obtained from a study of blood T cell repertoires in COVID-19. Measured with immunoSEQ multiplex PCR; TCRdb has only the in-frame clones, and not every one. The sample records approximately 77,000 clones, approximately 85% being singletons. This clone was counted a few times. It was during active infection that Seattle patients were enrolled and then longitudinally followed. With 5 bases removed from V and 6 bases from J, the gap between germline ends came to 19 bases. The germline V gene has CDR1 LNHNV and CDR2 YYDKDF (reference sequence). The CDR3 length is 15 residues.

This receptor was taken from a man between 45 and 60 years old with COVID-19, enrolled during active disease. What was sequenced was peripheral blood. The J gene is TRBJ1-1, the V gene TRBV15; D is unclear. The CDR3 coding sequence is TGTGCCACCAGCTCCAGACACGGCGTTTATTCTGAAGCTTTCTTT. Its translation is CATSSRHGVYSEAFF.